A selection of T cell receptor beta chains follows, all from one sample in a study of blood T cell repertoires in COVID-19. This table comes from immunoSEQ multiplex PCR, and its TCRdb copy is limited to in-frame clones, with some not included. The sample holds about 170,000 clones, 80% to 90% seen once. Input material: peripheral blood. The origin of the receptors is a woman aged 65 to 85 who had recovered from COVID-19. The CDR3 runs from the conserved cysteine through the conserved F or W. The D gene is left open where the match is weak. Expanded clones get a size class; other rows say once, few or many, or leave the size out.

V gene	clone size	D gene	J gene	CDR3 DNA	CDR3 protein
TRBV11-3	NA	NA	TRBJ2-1	TGTGCCAGCAGTCTTGCGGGGCCCTACAATGAGCAGTTCTTC	CASSLAGPYNEQFF
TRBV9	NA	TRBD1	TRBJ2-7	TGTGCCAGCAGCCCAAGGACAGGGCCTTCCTACGAGCAGTACTTC	CASSPRTGPSYEQYF
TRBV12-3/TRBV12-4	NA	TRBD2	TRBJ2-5	TGTGCCAGCGGCCACGGGGGGCAAGAGACCCAGTACTTC	CASGHGGQETQYF
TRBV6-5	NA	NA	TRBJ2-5	TGTGCCAGCAGGCAGGGCGGAGAGACCCAGTACTTC	CASRQGGETQYF
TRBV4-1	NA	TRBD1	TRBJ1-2	TGCGCCAGCAGCCAGGGACGCACAGGGGGCCGGGGGCCCTTCTATGGCTACACCTTC	CASSQGRTGGRGPFYGYTF
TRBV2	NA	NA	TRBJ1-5	TGTGCCAGCGGGCAGCCCAATCAGCCCCAGCATTTT	CASGQPNQPQHF
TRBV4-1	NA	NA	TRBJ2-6	TGCGCCAGCGGACTACCTAGCTCTGGGGCCAACGTCCTGACTTTC	CASGLPSSGANVLTF
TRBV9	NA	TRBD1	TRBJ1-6	TGTGCCAGCAGCGCACGGACAGGGGAGGTTGGTTCACCCCTCCACTTT	CASSARTGEVGSPLHF
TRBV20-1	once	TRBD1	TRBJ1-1	TGCAGTGCTAGTTTCCGGGACAGGGGATTCACTGAAGCTTTCTTT	CSASFRDRGFTEAFF
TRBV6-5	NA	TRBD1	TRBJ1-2	TGTGCCAGCAGTCGAACCGGGACAGGGTCCCGTGGCTACACCTTC	CASSRTGTGSRGYTF
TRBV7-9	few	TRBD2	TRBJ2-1	TGTGCCAGCAGCTTAGGCGGCGGGAGGGTATACAATGAGCAGTTCTTC	CASSLGGGRVYNEQFF
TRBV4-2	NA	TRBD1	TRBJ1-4	TGTGCCAGCAGCCAAGAGAGGGGACTTCCGGGACAGGGGGACGAAACCTCAACTAATGAAAAACTGTTTTTT	CASSQERGLPGQGDETSTNEKLFF
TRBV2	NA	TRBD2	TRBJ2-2	TGTGCCAGCAGACTCACTAGCGGGCGCACCGGGGAGCTGTTTTTT	CASRLTSGRTGELFF
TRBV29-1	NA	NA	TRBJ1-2	TGCTCCTACGGAAACGGGATTGGGTATGGCTACACCTTC	CSYGNGIGYGYTF
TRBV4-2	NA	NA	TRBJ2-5	TGTGCCAGCAGCCAAGGCGGTCCCCAAGAGACCCAGTACTTC	CASSQGGPQETQYF
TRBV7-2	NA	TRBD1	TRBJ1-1	TGTGCCAGCAGCTTAACAGGGGGGACTGAAGCTTTCTTT	CASSLTGGTEAFF
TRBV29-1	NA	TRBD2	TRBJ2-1	TGCAGCGTTGCCCCAAGCGGGAGTAGGAATGAGCAGTTCTTC	CSVAPSGSRNEQFF
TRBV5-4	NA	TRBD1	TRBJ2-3	TGTGCCAGCAGCTCGAAGACAGGGGGAAGCACAGATACGCAGTATTTT	CASSSKTGGSTDTQYF
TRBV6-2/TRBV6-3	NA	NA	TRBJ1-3	TGTGCCAGCAGTTACGGCTCCTCCTCTGGAAACACCATATATTTT	CASSYGSSSGNTIYF
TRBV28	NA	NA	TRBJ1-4	TGTGCCCACGGCCGGGGTAATGAAAAACTGTTTTTT	CAHGRGNEKLFF
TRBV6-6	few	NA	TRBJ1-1	TGTGCCAGCAGTTACTCGGGGGGGAACACTGAAGCTTTCTTT	CASSYSGGNTEAFF
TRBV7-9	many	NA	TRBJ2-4	TGTGCCAAACAGTCAGGTGGTCAGTACTTC	CAKQSGGQYF
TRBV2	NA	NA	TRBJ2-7	TGTGCCAGCAGTGGCCCAGTATACGAGCAGTACTTC	CASSGPVYEQYF
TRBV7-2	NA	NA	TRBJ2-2	TGTGCCAGCAGCCCCCAGGACACCGGGGAGCTGTTTTTT	CASSPQDTGELFF
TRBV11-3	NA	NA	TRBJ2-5	TGTGCCAGCAGCCAGGGGGGCGCCGAGGGGCAAGAGACCCAGTACTTC	CASSQGGAEGQETQYF
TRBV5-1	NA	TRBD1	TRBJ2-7	TGCGCCAGCAGCAGGGACAGGGTACACTACGAGCAGTACTTC	CASSRDRVHYEQYF
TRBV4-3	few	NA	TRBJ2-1	TGCGCCAGCAGCCAAGGATTGGTGGCCAGCTCCTACAATGAGCAGTTCTTC	CASSQGLVASSYNEQFF
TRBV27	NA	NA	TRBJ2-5	TGTGCCAGCAGTTCGGGGGTAACGCCCTTCCAAGAGACCCAGTACTTC	CASSSGVTPFQETQYF
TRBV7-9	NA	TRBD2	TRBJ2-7	TGTGCCAGCAGGCGGGAGGTTGGCGAGCAGTACTTC	CASRREVGEQYF
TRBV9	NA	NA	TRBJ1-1	TGTGCCAGCAGCTCCGGCGGGGGTAGCACTGAAGCTTTCTTT	CASSSGGGSTEAFF
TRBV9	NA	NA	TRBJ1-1	TGTGCCAGCACAACAGGCGCCCGTGGGAACACTGAAGCTTTCTTT	CASTTGARGNTEAFF
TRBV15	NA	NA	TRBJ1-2	TGTGCCACCAGCAGAGGAGGGTCCATGGGGTATGGCTACACCTTC	CATSRGGSMGYGYTF
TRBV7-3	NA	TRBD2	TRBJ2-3	TGTGCCAGCAGCTTAAATGGCGGGGGGTTCACAGATACGCAGTATTTT	CASSLNGGGFTDTQYF
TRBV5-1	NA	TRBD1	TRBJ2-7	TGCGCCAGCAGCAGGGACAGGGGGGAATACGAGCAGTACTTC	CASSRDRGEYEQYF
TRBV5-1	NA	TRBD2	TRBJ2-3	TGCGCCAGCAGCCCGGCGGGGGGGGCCCGCACAGATACGCAGTATTTT	CASSPAGGARTDTQYF
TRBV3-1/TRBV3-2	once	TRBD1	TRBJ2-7	TGTGCCACCCCGGGACAGGGGAAAGACGAGCAGTACTTC	CATPGQGKDEQYF
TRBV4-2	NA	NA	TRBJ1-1	TGTGCCAGCAGCCAAGCCAGGGCCAGGGTGAGTGCTTTCTTT	CASSQARARVSAFF
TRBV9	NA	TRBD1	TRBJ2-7	TGTGCCAGCAGCGTAGACCCGAGGGGGCTTCGGGAGCAGTACTTC	CASSVDPRGLREQYF
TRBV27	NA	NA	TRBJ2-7	TGTGCCAGCACCCTTGTCGGGAACTCCTACGAGCAGTACTTC	CASTLVGNSYEQYF
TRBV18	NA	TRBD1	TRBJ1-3	TGTGCCAGCTCACTGGGACAGGGGGTGAATCTTGGAAACACCATATATTTT	CASSLGQGVNLGNTIYF
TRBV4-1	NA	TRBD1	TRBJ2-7	TGCGCCAGCAGCCACCCAGGGACAGGATCCCCCTACGAGCAGTACTTC	CASSHPGTGSPYEQYF
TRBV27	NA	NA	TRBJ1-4	TGTGCCAGCAGTTTCCGGGACAATGGGGAAAAACTGTTTTTT	CASSFRDNGEKLFF
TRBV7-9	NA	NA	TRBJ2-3	TGTGCCAGCAGCTTAGGGGGGGTCCCCATTACAAATACGCAGTATTTT	CASSLGGVPITNTQYF
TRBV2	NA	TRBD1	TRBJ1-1	TGTGCCAGGGACAGGGGCTCTGAAGCTTTCTTT	CARDRGSEAFF
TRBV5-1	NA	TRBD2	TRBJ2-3	TGCGCCAGCAGCAGGGGACTAGCGGGAGTATTAACCGATACGCAGTATTTT	CASSRGLAGVLTDTQYF
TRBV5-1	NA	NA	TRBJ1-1	TGCGCCAGCAGCCCCCGGGGGGTCGGCACTGAAGCTTTCTTT	CASSPRGVGTEAFF
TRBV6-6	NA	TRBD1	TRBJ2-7	TGTGCCAGCAGCCTACGACAGGGGACTGGGGTAAGCGAGCAGTACTTC	CASSLRQGTGVSEQYF
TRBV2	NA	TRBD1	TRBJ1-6	TGTGCCAGCACCCGGACACTGGACAGGGGTTCACCCCTCCACTTT	CASTRTLDRGSPLHF
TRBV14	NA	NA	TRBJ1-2	TGTGCCAGCAGCCCAGGGAGGGACTATGGCTACACCTTC	CASSPGRDYGYTF
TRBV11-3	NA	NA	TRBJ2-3	TGTGCCAGCAGCTTAGTGGTAGGCGGTACGCAGTATTTT	CASSLVVGGTQYF
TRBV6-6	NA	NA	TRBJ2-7	TGTGCCAGCAGTTATTTTGGGGGGAACTCCTACGAGCAGTACTTC	CASSYFGGNSYEQYF
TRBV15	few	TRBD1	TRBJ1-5	TGTGCCACCAGCACCAGACAGGGGCTGAAGCCCCAGCATTTT	CATSTRQGLKPQHF
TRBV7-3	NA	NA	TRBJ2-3	TGTGCCAGCAGCCTGACGAGCGGACCCAACCGGGATACGCAGTATTTT	CASSLTSGPNRDTQYF